A single sample gave rise to the 13 T cell receptor beta chains below, sequenced in a study of T cells in Graves' hyperthyroidism and ophthalmopathy. TCR beta CDR3 regions were amplified from RNA. The primer set for the first-round RT-PCR of the TCR CDR3 was HTBI. TCRdb redid the calling of the multiplex PCR reads with MiXCR, one entry per CDR3 protein. In the table there are 500,000 to 600,000 distinct CDR3 sequences, around 17% of which are singletons. The sequencing input was blood. These TCRs come from a woman younger than 30 with Graves' hyperthyroidism.

The chain recombines TRBV5-1 with TRBJ1-2; TRBD1 is a possible D gene (6 bases). Looked up from germline, CDR1 is SGHRS and CDR2 is YFSETQ. This CDR3 region has 14 residues. Trimming left V 5 bases short and J 5 bases short, with 16 bases between. CDR3 protein: CASRPWTETYGYTF. DNA of the CDR3: TGCGCCAGCAGACCCTGGACAGAAACTTATGGCTACACCTTC.

There are a few counts of this clonotype. This chain uses TRBV20-1 with TRBJ2-5; 13 bases agree with TRBD2. The V gene end was trimmed by 0 bases and the J gene end by 2 bases; junction bases not matched to a gene: 3. Per the germline V gene, CDR1 is DFQATT and CDR2 is SNEGSKA (reference sequence). The CDR3 is 16 residues long. The chain's CDR3 is CSARDRTSGGQETQYF. DNA for the CDR3: TGCAGTGCTAGAGATAGGACTAGCGGGGGACAAGAGACCCAGTACTTC.

This clonotype turned up a few times. The V and J genes are TRBV6-7 and TRBJ1-1; 8 bases agree with TRBD1. TRBV6-7 is recorded as an ORF, its role being uncertain. The CDR3 is made up of 16 amino acids. Germline trimming cut 3 bases from V and 6 bases from J; bases unmatched to any gene: 12. The CDR3 reads CASSYPLDREEPEAFF. Written as DNA, the CDR3 is TGTGCCAGCAGTTATCCATTGGACAGGGAGGAACCTGAAGCTTTCTTT.

This clonotype was recorded many times. The V gene is TRBV20-1, the J gene TRBJ2-7; either TRBD1 or TRBD2 may fit D (5 bases each). V gave up 5 bases and J gave up 0 bases, with 8 bases separating them. The CDR3 runs to 12 residues. From germline, CDR1 is DFQATT and CDR2 SNEGSKA (reference sequence). The CDR3 region has the DNA TGCAGTGCTCGGGACCGCTCCTACGAGCAGTACTTC. Residues: CSARDRSYEQYF.

The J gene is TRBJ2-5, the V gene TRBV30; D ambiguous. This CDR3 has 13 amino acids. Germline CDR1 reads GTSNPN; CDR2 reads SVGIG (reference sequence). V was clipped by 2 bases and J by 4 bases, with 11 bases between them. The CDR3, as DNA: TGTGCCTGGAGTTACGCCTATCGAGAGACCCAGTACTTC. Protein sequence: CAWSYAYRETQYF.

In the case of this clonotype: A read error may be the cause here, since a much bigger clone is one base away. The gene calls are TRBV11-2 and TRBJ2-4; no firm D call. The CDR3 is made up of 14 amino acids. Germline V gives CDR1 SGHAT, CDR2 FQNNGV. Written as DNA, the CDR3 is TGTGCCAGCGGTACCAGCGTTATACCCTACATTCGGTACTTC. This codes for CASGTSVIPYIRYF.

The sample holds many counts of this clonotype. The rearrangement uses TRBV7-9 and TRBJ1-2; D gene unclear. The CDR3 has 13 residues. Germline lookup yields CDR1 SEHNR and CDR2 FQNEAQ (reference sequence). V lost 2 bases and J lost 3, with 7 bases in between. CDR3 loop: CASSLSGDYGYTF. In nucleotides, the CDR3 is TGTGCCAGCAGCTTATCTGGAGACTATGGCTACACCTTC.

The CDR3 here is CASSRGQGDNYGYTF. In DNA, the CDR3 is TGTGCCAGCTCACGAGGACAGGGGGATAACTATGGCTACACCTTC. The V call is TRBV18, the J call TRBJ1-2; 10 nucleotides line up with TRBD1. The V gene end was trimmed by 4 bases and the J gene end by 1 base; junction bases not matched to a gene: 3. CDR1 is KGHSH, CDR2 LQKENI, per germline. The CDR3 extends over 15 amino acids. Full variable domain (rest looked up from reference TRBV18 and TRBJ1-2): NAGVMQNPRHLVRRRGQEARLRCSPMKGHSHVYWYRQLPEEGLKFMVYLQKENIIDESGMPKERFSAEFPKEGPSILRIQQVVRGDSAAYFCASSRGQGDNYGYTFGSGTRLTVV.

This clonotype has a count of ten or more. This chain connects TRBV14 to TRBJ1-3; 9 nucleotides align to TRBD1. Germline V CDR1 and CDR2: SGHDN, FVKESK. The CDR3 runs to 16 residues. V shed 4 bases and J 3 bases; nucleotides not matched to a gene: 7. Here the CDR3 DNA reads TGTGCCAGCAGCCGAAACAGGGGGCTGGGTGGAAACACCATATATTTT. Its translation is CASSRNRGLGGNTIYF.

A remark on this clonotype: This clone may be a read error of a much larger clone one base away. The chain couples TRBV11-2 to TRBJ2-7; 9 nucleotides agree with TRBD1. Looked up from germline, CDR1 is SGHAT and CDR2 is FQNNGV. This CDR3 has 14 amino acids. The CDR3 is CASSKGQGTYEQCF. The DNA of the CDR3 is TGTGCCAGCAGCAAGGGACAGGGCACCTACGAGCAGTGCTTC.

The sample holds a few counts of this clonotype. The rearrangement links TRBV18 to TRBJ2-2, with D hard to call. The germline V gene has CDR1 KGHSH and CDR2 LQKENI. The CDR3 is 14 residues long. V shed 2 bases and J shed 3 bases, with 7 bases lying between them. CDR3 sequence: CASSPVGYTGELFF. The DNA for the CDR3 is TGTGCCAGCTCACCAGTGGGCTACACCGGGGAGCTGTTTTTT.

This clonotype has a count of ten or more. This sequence joins TRBV5-1 and TRBJ2-7; possible D gene TRBD1, 5 bases. Trimming left V 0 bases short and J 0 bases short, with 7 bases between. Germline lookup yields CDR1 SGHRS and CDR2 YFSETQ. The CDR3 sequence is 14 residues long. The CDR3 nucleotides are TGCGCCAGCAGCTTGGAAGGGGTCTCCTACGAGCAGTACTTC. This translates into CASSLEGVSYEQYF.

V and J are TRBV5-1 and TRBJ1-5; TRBD1 matches 8 bases. Per germline, CDR1 SGHRS and CDR2 YFSETQ. This CDR3 spans 15 amino acids. V was clipped by 4 bases and J by 6 bases; unmatched bases: 9. The CDR3 nucleotides read TGCGCCAGCAGCGAGACAACAGGGGGATTTCAGCCCCAGCATTTT. This codes for CASSETTGGFQPQHF.